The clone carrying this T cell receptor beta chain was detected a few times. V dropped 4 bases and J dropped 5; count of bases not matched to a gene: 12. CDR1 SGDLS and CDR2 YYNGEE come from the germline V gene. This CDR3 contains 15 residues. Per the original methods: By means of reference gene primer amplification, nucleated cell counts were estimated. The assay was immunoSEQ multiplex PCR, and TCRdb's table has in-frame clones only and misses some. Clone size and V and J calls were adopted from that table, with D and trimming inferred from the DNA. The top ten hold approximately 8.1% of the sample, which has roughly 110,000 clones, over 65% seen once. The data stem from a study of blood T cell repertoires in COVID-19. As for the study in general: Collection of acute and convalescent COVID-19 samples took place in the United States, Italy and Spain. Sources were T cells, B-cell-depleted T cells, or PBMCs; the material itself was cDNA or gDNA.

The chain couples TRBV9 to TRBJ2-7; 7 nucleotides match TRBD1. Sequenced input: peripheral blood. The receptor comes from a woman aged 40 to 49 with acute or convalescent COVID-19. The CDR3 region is CASSSRQGSINEQYF. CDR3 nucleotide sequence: TGTGCCAGCAGCTCTCGACAGGGTAGTATCAACGAGCAGTACTTC.